The TCR beta chain under discussion was sequenced for a study of PD-L1 blockade in urothelial cancer. Across the whole study: Male patients with bladder-origin urothelial cancer numbered about 90% of the 29. Blood analyses occurred 3 weeks (second dose) and 6 weeks post treatment start.

Time point reported: pretreatment peripheral blood. The V gene lost 7 bases and the J gene lost 6 bases, with 27 bases spanning the gap. CDR1 is MNHEY, CDR2 SMNVEV, per germline (reference sequence). This CDR3 has 18 residues. The protocol was immunoSEQ multiplex PCR, while the TCRdb copy is restricted to in-frame clones and leaves out a portion. The table lists 15,000 to 20,000 clones, 89% of them singletons. The chain recombines TRBV27 with TRBJ2-2; D might be TRBD1 (5 bases). This clonotype was sampled from a man aged 65-85 years with urothelial cancer. Source: PBMCs, taken around atezolizumab (anti-PD-L1) treatment. This chain's CDR3 is CASTLYLSGMSGAGELFF. CDR3 in DNA: TGTGCCAGCACCCTGTATCTGTCAGGGATGAGTGGGGCCGGGGAGCTGTTTTTT.